This T cell receptor beta chain was sequenced during a study of beta chain bispecific antibodies for T cell cancers. Study in general: Surviving healthy donor T cells from leukemia-line and bispecific antibody cocultures were TRBV-sequenced for family depletion. Jurkat cells expressed TRBV12-3; HPB-ALL cells expressed TRBV5-5. Study-level results: Most targeted TRBV signal came from the leukemia cell line cells, not normal T cells. TRBV5-6, highly similar to TRBV5-5, is cross-recognized by anti-TRBV5-5 antibody.

Germline CDR1 and CDR2: MNHNS and SASEGT. The CDR3 is 15 residues long. Trimming removed 5 bases from V and 5 bases from J; junction bases left unmatched: 11. A single record per CDR3 protein comes from TCRdb applying MiXCR to the 5' RACE reads. The sample carries some 21,000 distinct CDR3 sequences, over 2.5% recorded once. Expansion lasted 2 to 4 days, with either anti-CD3 antibody OKT3 or CD3/CD28 beads. Each coculture: some 50,000 target cells, some 50,000 normal T cells, bispecific antibody. About this clonotype: The antigen is undetermined.

V gene TRBV6-1 combines with J gene TRBJ1-2; 7 nucleotides match TRBD1. Sequenced sample: healthy donor T cells cultured with leukemia cells. The source is a human donor in good health. Some clones in this sample may be carry-over from other donors' samples. CDR3 protein: CASSLDRTLGYGYTF. Here the CDR3 DNA reads TGTGCCAGCAGTTTGGACAGGACTTTGGGGTATGGCTACACCTTC.